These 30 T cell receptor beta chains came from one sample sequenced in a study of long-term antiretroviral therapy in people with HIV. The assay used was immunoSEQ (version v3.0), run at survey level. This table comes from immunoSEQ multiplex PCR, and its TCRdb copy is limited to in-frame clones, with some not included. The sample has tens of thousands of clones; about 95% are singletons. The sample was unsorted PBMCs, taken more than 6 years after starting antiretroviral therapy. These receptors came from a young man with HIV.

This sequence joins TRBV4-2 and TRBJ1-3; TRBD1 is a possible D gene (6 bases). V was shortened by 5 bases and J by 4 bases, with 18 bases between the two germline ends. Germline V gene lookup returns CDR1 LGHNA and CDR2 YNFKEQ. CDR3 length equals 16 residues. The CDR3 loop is CASSAMPQGPGNTIYF. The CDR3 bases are TGTGCCAGCAGCGCCATGCCGCAGGGGCCCGGAAACACCATATATTTT.

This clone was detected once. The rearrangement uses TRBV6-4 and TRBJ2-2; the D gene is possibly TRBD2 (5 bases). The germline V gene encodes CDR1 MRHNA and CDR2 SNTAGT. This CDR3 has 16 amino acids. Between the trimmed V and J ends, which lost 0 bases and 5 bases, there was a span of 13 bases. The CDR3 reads CASSDSPSGNTGELFF. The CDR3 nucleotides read TGTGCCAGCAGTGACTCTCCGAGCGGAAATACCGGGGAGCTGTTTTTT.

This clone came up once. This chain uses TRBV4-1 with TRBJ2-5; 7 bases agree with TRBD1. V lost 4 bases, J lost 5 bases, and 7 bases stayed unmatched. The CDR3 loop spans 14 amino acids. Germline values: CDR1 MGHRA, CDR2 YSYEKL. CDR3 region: CASSPRGPGETQYF. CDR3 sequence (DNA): TGCGCCAGCAGCCCTAGGGGGCCAGGGGAGACCCAGTACTTC.

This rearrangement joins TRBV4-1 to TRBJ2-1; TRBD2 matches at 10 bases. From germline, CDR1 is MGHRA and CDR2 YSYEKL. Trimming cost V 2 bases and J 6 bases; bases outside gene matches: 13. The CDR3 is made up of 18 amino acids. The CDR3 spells CASSQRLAGAQPLNEQFF. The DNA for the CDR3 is TGCGCCAGCAGCCAACGGCTAGCGGGGGCCCAGCCCCTCAATGAGCAGTTCTTC.

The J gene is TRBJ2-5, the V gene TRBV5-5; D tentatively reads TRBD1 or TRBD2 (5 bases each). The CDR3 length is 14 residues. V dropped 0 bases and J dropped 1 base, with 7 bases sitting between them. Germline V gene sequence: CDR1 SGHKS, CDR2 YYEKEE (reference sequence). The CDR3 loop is CASSLGGGQETQYF. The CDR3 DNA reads TGTGCCAGCAGCTTGGGTGGGGGCCAAGAGACCCAGTACTTC.

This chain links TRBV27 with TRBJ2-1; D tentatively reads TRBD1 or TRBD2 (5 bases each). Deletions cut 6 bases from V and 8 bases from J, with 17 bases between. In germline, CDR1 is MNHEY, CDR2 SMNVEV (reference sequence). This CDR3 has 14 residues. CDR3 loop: CASSDQGWDHEQFF. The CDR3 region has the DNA TGTGCCAGCAGCGATCAGGGATGGGACCATGAGCAGTTCTTC.

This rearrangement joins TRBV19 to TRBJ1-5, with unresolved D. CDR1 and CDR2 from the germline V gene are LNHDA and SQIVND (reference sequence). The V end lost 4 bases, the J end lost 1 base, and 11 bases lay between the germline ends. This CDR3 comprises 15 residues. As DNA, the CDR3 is TGTGCCAGTAGTAACATAGGACGGAGCAATCAGCCCCAGCATTTT. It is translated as CASSNIGRSNQPQHF.

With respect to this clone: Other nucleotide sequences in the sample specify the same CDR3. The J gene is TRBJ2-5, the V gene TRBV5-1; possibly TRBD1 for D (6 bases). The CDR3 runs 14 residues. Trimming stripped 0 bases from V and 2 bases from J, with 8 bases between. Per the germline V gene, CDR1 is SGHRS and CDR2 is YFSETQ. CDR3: CASSLVGGQETQYF. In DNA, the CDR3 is TGCGCCAGCAGCTTGGTAGGGGGACAAGAGACCCAGTACTTC.

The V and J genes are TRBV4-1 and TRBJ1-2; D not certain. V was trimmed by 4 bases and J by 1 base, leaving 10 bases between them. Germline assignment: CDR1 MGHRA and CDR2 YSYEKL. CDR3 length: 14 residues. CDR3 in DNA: TGCGCCAGCAGCCTGTCGGACGGTAACTATGGCTACACCTTC. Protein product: CASSLSDGNYGYTF.

The CDR3 sequence is CASSPQAGGETDTQYF. The CDR3 DNA reads as TGTGCCAGCAGCCCCCAAGCGGGAGGCGAGACAGATACGCAGTATTTT. The genes are TRBV9 and TRBJ2-3, with TRBD2 matching 9 bases. Germline V CDR1 and CDR2: SGDLS, YYNGEE. The CDR3 is 16 amino acids. V shed 4 bases and J 3 bases; nucleotides not matched to a gene: 9.

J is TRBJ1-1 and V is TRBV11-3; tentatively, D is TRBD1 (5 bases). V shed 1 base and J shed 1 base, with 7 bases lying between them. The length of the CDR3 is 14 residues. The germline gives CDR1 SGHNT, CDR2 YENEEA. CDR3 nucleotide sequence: TGTGCCAGCAGCTTAGGGGGGTCGAACACTGAAGCTTTCTTT. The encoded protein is CASSLGGSNTEAFF.

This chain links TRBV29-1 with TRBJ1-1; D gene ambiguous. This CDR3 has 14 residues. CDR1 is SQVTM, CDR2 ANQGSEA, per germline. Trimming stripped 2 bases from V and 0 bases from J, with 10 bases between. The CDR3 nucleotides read TGCAGCGTTGAATTGGGCAGGATGAACACTGAAGCTTTCTTT. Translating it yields CSVELGRMNTEAFF.

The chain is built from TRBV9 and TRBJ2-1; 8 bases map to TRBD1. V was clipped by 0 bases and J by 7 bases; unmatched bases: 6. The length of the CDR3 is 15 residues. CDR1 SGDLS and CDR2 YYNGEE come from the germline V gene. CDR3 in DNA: TGTGCCAGCAGCGTAGTGGGACAGGACAAGAATGAGCAGTTCTTC. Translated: CASSVVGQDKNEQFF.

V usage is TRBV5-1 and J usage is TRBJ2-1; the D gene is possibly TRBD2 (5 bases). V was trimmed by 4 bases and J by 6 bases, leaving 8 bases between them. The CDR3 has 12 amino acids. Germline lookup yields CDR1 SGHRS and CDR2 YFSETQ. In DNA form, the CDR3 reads TGCGCCAGCAGCGTTGGACTCAATGAGCAGTTCTTC. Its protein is CASSVGLNEQFF.

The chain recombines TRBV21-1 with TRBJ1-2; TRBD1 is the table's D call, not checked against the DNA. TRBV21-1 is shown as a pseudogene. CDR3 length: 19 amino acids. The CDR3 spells CASSKVLGTGERTNYGYTF. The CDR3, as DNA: TGTGCCAGCAGCAAAGTCCTCGGGACAGGGGAAAGAACTAACTATGGCTACACCTTC.

The CDR3 DNA reads TGTGCCAGCAGTGAAGCATTAGGGGCTGGAAACACCATATATTTT. Its protein is CASSEALGAGNTIYF. The chain recombines TRBV6-1 with TRBJ1-3; a possible D gene is TRBD1 (5 bases). The CDR3 has 15 residues. The V end was cut by 0 bases, the J end by 2 bases, with 8 bases between. Germline loops: CDR1 MNHNS, CDR2 SASEGT.

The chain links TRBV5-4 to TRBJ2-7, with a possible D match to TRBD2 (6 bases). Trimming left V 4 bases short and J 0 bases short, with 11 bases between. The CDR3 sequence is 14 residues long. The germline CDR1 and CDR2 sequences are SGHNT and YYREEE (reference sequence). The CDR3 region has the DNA TGTGCCAGCAGCAGGGACGGGAGCTCCTACGAGCAGTACTTC. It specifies CASSRDGSSYEQYF.

The CDR3 sequence: CASSIWDGYTF. The CDR3 bases are TGTGCCAGTAGTATTTGGGACGGCTACACCTTC. The chain joins TRBV19 to TRBJ1-2; D possibly corresponds to TRBD1 (5 bases). Trimming stripped 3 bases from V and 8 bases from J, with 7 bases between. CDR3 length: 11 residues. CDR1 and CDR2 from the germline V gene are LNHDA and SQIVND (reference sequence).

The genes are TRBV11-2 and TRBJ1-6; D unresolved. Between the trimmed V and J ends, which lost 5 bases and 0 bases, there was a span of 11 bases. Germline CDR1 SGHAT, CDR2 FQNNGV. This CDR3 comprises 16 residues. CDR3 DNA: TGTGCCAGCAGCAAACGGGTCAGCTCCTATAATTCACCCCTCCACTTT. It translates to CASSKRVSSYNSPLHF.

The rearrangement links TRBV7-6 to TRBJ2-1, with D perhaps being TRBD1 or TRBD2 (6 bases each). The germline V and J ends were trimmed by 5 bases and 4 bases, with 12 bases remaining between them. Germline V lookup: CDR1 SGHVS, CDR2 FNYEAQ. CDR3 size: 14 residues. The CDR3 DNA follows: TGTGCCAGCAGCCGGAGGGGACAATACAATGAGCAGTTCTTC. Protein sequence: CASSRRGQYNEQFF.

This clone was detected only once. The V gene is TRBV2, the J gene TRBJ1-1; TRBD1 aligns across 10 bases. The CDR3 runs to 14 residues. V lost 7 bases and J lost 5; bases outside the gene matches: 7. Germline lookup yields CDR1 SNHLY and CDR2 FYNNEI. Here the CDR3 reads CASTLTGGRTEAFF. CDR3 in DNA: TGTGCCAGCACTTTGACAGGGGGCCGTACTGAAGCTTTCTTT.

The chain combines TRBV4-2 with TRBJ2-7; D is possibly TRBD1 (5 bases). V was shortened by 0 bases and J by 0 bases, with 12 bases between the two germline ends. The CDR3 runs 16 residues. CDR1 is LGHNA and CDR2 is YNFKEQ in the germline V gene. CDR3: CASSQDGARVSYEQYF. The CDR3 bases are TGTGCCAGCAGCCAAGATGGGGCAAGGGTCTCCTACGAGCAGTACTTC.

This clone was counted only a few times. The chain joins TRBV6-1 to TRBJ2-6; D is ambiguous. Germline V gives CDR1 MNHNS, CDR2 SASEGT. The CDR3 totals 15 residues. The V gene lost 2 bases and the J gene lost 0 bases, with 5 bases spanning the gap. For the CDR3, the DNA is TGTGCCAGCAGTGAAAGTCACTCTGGGGCCAACGTCCTGACTTTC. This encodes CASSESHSGANVLTF.

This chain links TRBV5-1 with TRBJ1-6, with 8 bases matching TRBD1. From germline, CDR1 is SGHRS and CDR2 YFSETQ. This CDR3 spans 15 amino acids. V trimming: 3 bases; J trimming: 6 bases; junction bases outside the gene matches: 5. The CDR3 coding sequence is TGCGCCAGCAGCTCGGGACAGGTTGTTAATTCACCCCTCCACTTT. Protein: CASSSGQVVNSPLHF.

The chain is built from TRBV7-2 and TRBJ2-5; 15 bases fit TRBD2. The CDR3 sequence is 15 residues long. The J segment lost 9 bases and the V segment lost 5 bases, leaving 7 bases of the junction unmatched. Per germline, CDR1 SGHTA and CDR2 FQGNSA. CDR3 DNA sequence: TGTGCCAGCAGCCGGACTAGCGGGGGGGCATCGGCCCAGTACTTC. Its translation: CASSRTSGGASAQYF.

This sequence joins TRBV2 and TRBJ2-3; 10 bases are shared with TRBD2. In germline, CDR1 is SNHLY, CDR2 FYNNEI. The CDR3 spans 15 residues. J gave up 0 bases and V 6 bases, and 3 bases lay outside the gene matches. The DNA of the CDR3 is TGTGCCAGCAGCCTACTAGCGGGGAGCACAGATACGCAGTATTTT. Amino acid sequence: CASSLLAGSTDTQYF.

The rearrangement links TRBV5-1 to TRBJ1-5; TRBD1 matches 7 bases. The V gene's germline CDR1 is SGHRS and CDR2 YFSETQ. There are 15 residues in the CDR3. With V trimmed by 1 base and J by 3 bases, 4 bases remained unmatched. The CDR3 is CASSLQGDINQPQHF. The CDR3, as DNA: TGCGCCAGCAGCTTGCAGGGGGATATCAATCAGCCCCAGCATTTT.

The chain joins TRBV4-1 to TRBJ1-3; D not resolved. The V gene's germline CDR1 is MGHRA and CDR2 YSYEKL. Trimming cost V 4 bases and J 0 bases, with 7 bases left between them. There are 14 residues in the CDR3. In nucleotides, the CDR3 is TGCGCCAGCAGCCGGGATTCCTCTGGAAACACCATATATTTT. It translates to CASSRDSSGNTIYF.

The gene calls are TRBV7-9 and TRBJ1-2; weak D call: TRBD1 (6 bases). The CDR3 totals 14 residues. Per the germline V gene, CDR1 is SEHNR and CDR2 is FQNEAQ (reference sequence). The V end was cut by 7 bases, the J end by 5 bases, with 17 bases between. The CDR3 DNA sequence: TGTGCCAGCACCGATATCAAAACAGGGTATGGCTACACCTTC. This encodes CASTDIKTGYGYTF.

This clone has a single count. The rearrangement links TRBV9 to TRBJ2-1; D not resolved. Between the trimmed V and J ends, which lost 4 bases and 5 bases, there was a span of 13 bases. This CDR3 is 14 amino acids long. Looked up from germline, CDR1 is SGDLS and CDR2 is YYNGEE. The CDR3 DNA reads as TGTGCCAGCAGCCCTCAGACTGGAAACAATGAGCAGTTCTTC. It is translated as CASSPQTGNNEQFF. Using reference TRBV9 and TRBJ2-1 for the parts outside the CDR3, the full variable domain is DSGVTQTPKHLITATGQRVTLRCSPRSGDLSVYWYQQSLDQGLQFLIQYYNGEERAKGNILERFSAQQFPDLHSELNLSSLELGDSALYFCASSPQTGNNEQFFGPGTRLTVL.